This T cell receptor (beta chain) was identified in a study of T cell responses to AZD1222 COVID-19 vaccine. Here immunoSEQ multiplex PCR was the method, and the copy in TCRdb shows in-frame clones only, minus some. In the table there are 65,000 to 70,000 clones, 80% to 90% of which are singletons. By share, this clone counts as medium-sized. The V and J ends lost 5 bases and 8 bases respectively, with 9 bases between them. This CDR3 region has 11 residues. Germline assignment: CDR1 SEHNR and CDR2 FQNEAQ (reference sequence). This clonotype was obtained from an adult in good health. The source material was peripheral blood, sampled on day 0 of AZD1222 vaccination. This rearrangement joins TRBV7-9 to TRBJ1-1, with D uncertain. CDR3 bases: TGTGCCAGCAGCAACCCCGGGGAAGCTTTCTTT. It specifies CASSNPGEAFF.